Presented here are 26 T cell receptor beta chains from one specimen sequenced in a study of blood T cell repertoires in COVID-19. TCRdb's table, derived via immunoSEQ multiplex PCR, lists solely in-frame clones and lacks some. The table records over 100,000 clones, roughly 80% of them present only once. The sample comprised peripheral blood. The receptors shown here come from a woman aged 80 or over with active or convalescent COVID-19.

This clone was seen only once. The CDR3 sequence is CAISESLGPGSASPLHF. DNA of the CDR3: TGTGCCATCAGTGAGTCGCTAGGGCCAGGGTCGGCTTCACCCCTCCACTTT. The chain is built from TRBV10-3 and TRBJ1-6, with D possibly TRBD1 on 5 matching bases. The CDR3 is made up of 17 amino acids. Germline V gene data show CDR1 as ENHRY and CDR2 as SYGVKD. Deletions cut 0 bases from V and 9 bases from J, with 18 bases between.

This chain joins TRBV2 and TRBJ2-2; 7 bases map to TRBD2. The V gene end was trimmed by 2 bases and the J gene end by 6 bases; junction bases not matched to a gene: 3. Per the germline V gene, CDR1 is SNHLY and CDR2 is FYNNEI. This CDR3 is built from 14 residues. The CDR3 reads CASSERGGAGELFF. The DNA of the CDR3 is TGTGCCAGCAGTGAACGGGGAGGGGCCGGGGAGCTGTTTTTT.

This chain links TRBV6-5 with TRBJ1-1; D gene uncertain. Germline-derived CDR1 and CDR2 are MNHEY and SVGAGI. This CDR3 contains 14 residues. Trimming cost V 2 bases and J 4 bases, with 11 bases left between them. In nucleotides, the CDR3 is TGTGCCAGCAGTTACATTGAGGGTAGCACTGAAGCTTTCTTT. Translation: CASSYIEGSTEAFF.

This rearrangement joins TRBV18 to TRBJ2-7, with D possibly being TRBD2 (5 bases). CDR3 length: 15 amino acids. The ends were cut back, 1 base at V and 2 bases at J, with 12 bases in the middle. CDR1 and CDR2 (germline): KGHSH, LQKENI. CDR3 loop: CASSPRRLVPYEQYF. The CDR3 DNA reads TGTGCCAGCTCACCACGGAGGTTGGTTCCCTACGAGCAGTACTTC.

This clone was detected only once. The chain links TRBV6-1 to TRBJ1-2, with 7 bases that match TRBD1. With 3 bases clipped from V and 1 base from J, the junction kept 2 bases outside the gene matches. From germline, CDR1 is MNHNS and CDR2 SASEGT. CDR3 length: 14 amino acids. DNA for the CDR3: TGTGCCAGCAGTGAGGGACAGAATAACTATGGCTACACCTTC. Its translation is CASSEGQNNYGYTF.

CDR3 region: CASSRQGEAFF. The CDR3 region has the DNA TGTGCCAGCAGCCGACAGGGTGAAGCTTTCTTT. This rearrangement joins TRBV3-1 (or the pseudogene TRBV3-2) to TRBJ1-1; 7 bases are shared with TRBD1. The V gene's germline CDR1 is LGHDT and CDR2 YNNKEL (reference sequence). The CDR3 is 11 amino acids. V was clipped by 4 bases and J by 7 bases; unmatched bases: 0.

The table lists this clone with a count of one. V is TRBV28 and J is TRBJ2-3, with TRBD2 as a possible D gene (6 bases). The germline V gene encodes CDR1 MDHEN and CDR2 SYDVKM. This CDR3 is 15 amino acids long. V dropped 7 bases and J dropped 0 bases, with 14 bases sitting between them. In DNA form, the CDR3 reads TGTGCCAGCACCACCGGACTAATTAGCACAGATACGCAGTATTTT. It yields the protein CASTTGLISTDTQYF.

This clone was found a few times. V and J are TRBV28 and TRBJ1-2; 9 bases line up with TRBD1. Trimming cost V 8 bases and J 3 bases; bases outside gene matches: 4. CDR3 length: 13 residues. Germline V gene sequence: CDR1 MDHEN, CDR2 SYDVKM. The CDR3 bases are TGTGCCAGCCAACAGGGGGCCGACTATGGCTACACCTTC. It encodes CASQQGADYGYTF.

The chain uses TRBV21-1 and TRBJ1-6; the table assigns TRBD1, which was not confirmed against the DNA. TRBV21-1 is tagged as a pseudogene. The CDR3 is 17 amino acids. CDR3 region: CASSNGQGSSYNSPLHF. CDR3 DNA sequence: TGTGCCAGCAGCAACGGACAGGGGAGCTCCTATAATTCACCCCTCCACTTT.

This clone appeared a few times. J is TRBJ2-7 and V is TRBV9; TRBD2 matches 8 bases. Germline CDR1 reads SGDLS; CDR2 reads YYNGEE. CDR3 length: 14 amino acids. J gave up 3 bases and V 0 bases, and 2 bases lay outside the gene matches. CDR3 bases: TGTGCCAGCAGCGTAGGCGGGAGGTTCTACGAGCAGTACTTC. It is translated as CASSVGGRFYEQYF.

This chain uses TRBV4-3 with TRBJ1-6; the D is unclear. This CDR3 comprises 22 residues. V lost 1 base to trimming and J lost 7 bases, with 32 bases between them. The germline V gene has CDR1 LGHNA and CDR2 YSLEER. The CDR3 here is CASSQGVIGVIRTPFKNSPLHF. The CDR3, as DNA: TGCGCCAGCAGCCAAGGGGTAATAGGAGTTATTCGAACCCCCTTCAAAAATTCACCCCTCCACTTT.

This clone was seen a few times. The rearrangement links TRBV5-4 to TRBJ1-2; TRBD1 agrees at 8 bases. V lost 2 bases to trimming and J lost 4 bases; unmatched junction nucleotides: 10. The germline V gene has CDR1 SGHNT and CDR2 YYREEE (reference sequence). The CDR3 has 16 residues. The CDR3 reads CASSLDPTQGGYGYTF. As DNA, the CDR3 is TGTGCCAGCAGCTTAGACCCAACACAGGGGGGCTATGGCTACACCTTC.

This clone occurred once. The V call is TRBV4-1, the J call TRBJ2-3, with 9 bases fitting TRBD2. CDR1 and CDR2 (germline): MGHRA, YSYEKL. J gave up 4 bases and V 1 base, and 9 bases lay outside the gene matches. This CDR3 is built from 17 residues. This CDR3 is CASSQARRGGAADTQYF. CDR3 sequence (DNA): TGCGCCAGCAGCCAAGCGCGGCGCGGGGGGGCCGCAGATACGCAGTATTTT.

This chain joins TRBV9 and TRBJ2-7; D may be TRBD1 (5 bases). The CDR3 totals 15 residues. Germline assignment: CDR1 SGDLS and CDR2 YYNGEE. The ends were cut back, 3 bases at V and 0 bases at J, with 13 bases in the middle. This CDR3 reads CASSGQGLSSYEQYF. The DNA for the CDR3 is TGTGCCAGCAGCGGGCAGGGCTTAAGCTCCTACGAGCAGTACTTC.

The chain links TRBV28 to TRBJ1-1, with TRBD1 matching over 7 bases. Trimming cost V 5 bases and J 0 bases; bases outside gene matches: 9. This CDR3 is 16 amino acids long. Germline loops: CDR1 MDHEN, CDR2 SYDVKM. Written as DNA, the CDR3 is TGTGCCAGCAGTCTCCTACAGGGGTCTATGAACACTGAAGCTTTCTTT. It is translated as CASSLLQGSMNTEAFF.

This rearrangement joins TRBV2 to TRBJ2-5, with 11 bases identical to TRBD2. Germline V gives CDR1 SNHLY, CDR2 FYNNEI. V was clipped by 6 bases and J by 5 bases; unmatched bases: 14. CDR3 size: 17 residues. CDR3 nucleotides: TGTGCCAGCAGAGACACTAGCGGGGGAACCATAGGGGAGACCCAGTACTTC. Its translation: CASRDTSGGTIGETQYF.

The chain has TRBV27 and TRBJ1-1, with D maybe TRBD1 (5 bases). The V end lost 6 bases, the J end lost 0 bases, and 17 bases lay between the germline ends. CDR1 is MNHEY, CDR2 SMNVEV, per germline (reference sequence). The CDR3 extends over 16 amino acids. This chain's CDR3 is CASRQSGGTMNTEAFF. The CDR3 region has the DNA TGTGCCAGCAGACAAAGTGGGGGGACTATGAACACTGAAGCTTTCTTT.

This clone has only a few counts. The chain links TRBV7-4 to TRBJ1-4; 8 bases line up with TRBD1. This CDR3 has 15 amino acids. Germline V lookup: CDR1 SGHVT, CDR2 SQSDAQ. V lost 5 bases, J lost 8 bases, and 10 bases stayed unmatched. The CDR3 DNA follows: TGTGCCAGCAGCAAGCGACAGGGGAGATTAGAAAAACTGTTTTTT. It yields the protein CASSKRQGRLEKLFF.

The chain employs TRBV15 and TRBJ1-2; D possibly corresponds to TRBD1 (6 bases). CDR1 LNHNV and CDR2 YYDKDF come from the germline V gene (reference sequence). V was trimmed by 4 bases and J by 6 bases, leaving 18 bases between them. CDR3 length: 15 amino acids. The CDR3 sequence is CATSTRQPHRDGYTF. In nucleotides, the CDR3 is TGTGCCACCAGCACCCGACAGCCTCACAGGGATGGCTACACCTTC.

V is TRBV7-2 and J is TRBJ1-1, with a tentative D call TRBD1 (5 bases). V was cut by 4 bases and J by 2 bases, with 14 bases left in between. From germline, CDR1 is SGHTA and CDR2 FQGNSA. CDR3 length: 15 amino acids. CDR3 coding DNA: TGTGCCAGCAGCTCCCAGGGTAGCGGAAACACTGAAGCTTTCTTT. It yields the protein CASSSQGSGNTEAFF.

The chain links TRBV28 to TRBJ1-2; 7 nucleotides line up with TRBD1. This CDR3 region has 17 residues. Per germline, CDR1 MDHEN and CDR2 SYDVKM. The V segment lost 2 bases and the J segment 7 bases; nucleotides outside the gene matches: 16. In DNA form, the CDR3 reads TGTGCCAGCAGTTTAAATCATCCGGGACAGTTACGTAGTGGCTACACCTTC. It yields the protein CASSLNHPGQLRSGYTF.

Here the CDR3 reads CASSRDGGGGYGYTF. The DNA for the CDR3 is TGTGCCAGCAGTCGGGACGGCGGGGGGGGTTATGGCTACACCTTC. The gene calls are TRBV2 and TRBJ1-2, with D possibly TRBD1 on 5 matching bases. The CDR3 covers 15 residues. V lost 5 bases and J 5 bases, leaving 18 bases between the germline ends. Germline-derived CDR1 and CDR2 are SNHLY and FYNNEI.

V and J are TRBV7-9 and TRBJ2-7; weak D call: TRBD2 (6 bases). Trimming removed 2 bases at V and 3 bases at J, with 11 bases between. CDR1 is SEHNR, CDR2 FQNEAQ, per germline (reference sequence). The CDR3 is made up of 14 amino acids. This chain's CDR3 is CASSLQEGLYEQYF. For the CDR3, the DNA is TGTGCCAGCAGCTTACAGGAGGGGCTCTACGAGCAGTACTTC.

The gene calls are TRBV29-1 and TRBJ2-4; 8 positions agree with TRBD2. The CDR3 extends over 16 amino acids. The V gene end was trimmed by 7 bases and the J gene end by 6 bases; junction bases not matched to a gene: 17. In germline, CDR1 is SQVTM, CDR2 ANQGSEA. Here the CDR3 reads CSALTPAGGRGNIQYF. Here the CDR3 DNA reads TGCAGCGCCCTCACCCCCGCGGGAGGCCGTGGAAACATTCAGTACTTC.

J is TRBJ2-3 and V is TRBV5-1, with D possibly being TRBD1 (6 bases). This CDR3 is built from 16 residues. In germline, CDR1 is SGHRS, CDR2 YFSETQ. Trimming shortened V by 5 bases and J by 1 base, and 17 bases separated the two germline ends. The CDR3 sequence: CASREPVGAGTDTQYF. Here the CDR3 DNA reads TGCGCCAGCAGGGAGCCCGTGGGGGCCGGCACAGATACGCAGTATTTT. The full variable domain, rest sourced from reference TRBV5-1 and TRBJ2-3, is KAGVTQTPRYLIKTRGQQVTLSCSPISGHRSVSWYQQTPGQGLQFLFEYFSETQRNKGNFPGRFSGRQFSNSRSEMNVSTLELGDSALYLCASREPVGAGTDTQYFGPGTRLTVL.

The rearrangement joins TRBV28 to TRBJ1-4; D is undetermined. The CDR3 sequence is 15 residues long. V was clipped by 4 bases and J by 0 bases, with 9 bases between them. Germline CDR1 is MDHEN and CDR2 is SYDVKM. CDR3 bases: TGTGCCAGCAGTTCAGGCAGAACAACTAATGAAAAACTGTTTTTT. Translation: CASSSGRTTNEKLFF.